Following are 30 T cell receptor beta chains from one sample sequenced in a study of cytomegalovirus exposure and HLA in healthy donors. Use of 60 Vbeta and 13 Jbeta primers characterized the PCR. Some clones are missing from TCRdb's copy, which holds only in-frame ones; the method was immunoSEQ multiplex PCR. The listing records around 100,000 clones. Sequencing was performed on PBMCs. The source of these receptors is a man aged 35 to 55 in good health and CMV-seropositive.

The V and J genes are TRBV2 and TRBJ2-1; 11 bases are a match to TRBD2. The V and J ends lost 6 bases and 6 bases, in that order; junction bases with no gene match: 7. Germline V gene sequence: CDR1 SNHLY, CDR2 FYNNEI. The CDR3 consists of 15 residues. CDR3 coding DNA: TGTGCCAGCAGAGCAACTAGCGGGAGCCTCAATGAGCAGTTCTTC. Amino acid sequence: CASRATSGSLNEQFF.

The V gene is TRBV28, the J gene TRBJ2-1; D perhaps matches TRBD2 (6 bases). V was pared by 8 bases and J by 4 bases, with 12 bases between. Germline V gives CDR1 MDHEN, CDR2 SYDVKM. The CDR3 length is 13 residues. For the CDR3, the DNA is TGTGCCAGCTCAGGGCTAGCGTACAATGAGCAGTTCTTC. It is translated as CASSGLAYNEQFF.

The CDR3 is CATSSARGENIQYF. In DNA, the CDR3 is TGTGCCACCAGCAGTGCGCGGGGGGAAAACATTCAGTACTTC. The chain links TRBV15 to TRBJ2-4, with 8 positions matching TRBD2. V trimming: 3 bases; J trimming: 5 bases; junction bases outside the gene matches: 3. The CDR3 is made up of 14 amino acids. Per the germline V gene, CDR1 is LNHNV and CDR2 is YYDKDF (reference sequence).

This rearrangement joins TRBV14 to TRBJ2-7; D possibly corresponds to TRBD1 (6 bases). The CDR3 is 16 amino acids. V dropped 4 bases and J dropped 2 bases, with 18 bases sitting between them. Germline V gene lookup returns CDR1 SGHDN and CDR2 FVKESK. CDR3 nucleotides: TGTGCCAGCAGCCCTCTTCTGGTGACAGGTGCCTACGAGCAGTACTTC. This translates into CASSPLLVTGAYEQYF.

The chain combines TRBV18 with TRBJ2-7; D is uncertain. V lost 1 base to trimming and J lost 3 bases, with 10 bases between them. Germline values: CDR1 KGHSH, CDR2 LQKENI. There are 14 residues in the CDR3. CDR3: CASSPRQESYEQYF. The CDR3 DNA follows: TGTGCCAGCTCACCACGGCAGGAAAGCTACGAGCAGTACTTC.

The chain employs TRBV19 and TRBJ2-7; D is perhaps TRBD1 (6 bases). Trimming shortened V by 6 bases and J by 8 bases, and 17 bases separated the two germline ends. CDR1 and CDR2 (germline): LNHDA, SQIVND (reference sequence). The CDR3 sequence is 13 residues long. CDR3 sequence: CASRRQADLKQYF. The CDR3 DNA reads as TGTGCCAGTAGACGACAGGCCGATCTGAAGCAGTACTTC.

The chain carries TRBV7-3 and TRBJ2-1; 8 nucleotides align to TRBD2. CDR1 SGHTA and CDR2 FQGTGA come from the germline V gene. CDR3 length equals 15 residues. The V and J ends lost 3 bases and 4 bases, in that order; junction bases with no gene match: 5. The CDR3, as DNA: TGTGCCAGCAGCTTTAGCGGGGACTTATACAATGAGCAGTTCTTC. Protein sequence: CASSFSGDLYNEQFF.

The chain carries TRBV6-6 and TRBJ1-2; TRBD1 matches 8 bases. The ends lost 7 bases at V and 4 bases at J; junction bases unmatched: 8. CDR1 and CDR2 (germline): MNHNY, SVGAGI (reference sequence). The CDR3 covers 14 residues. CDR3 amino acids: CASNDRGSTYGYTF. The CDR3 nucleotides read TGTGCCAGCAACGACAGGGGAAGTACCTATGGCTACACCTTC.

The J gene is TRBJ2-4, the V gene TRBV18, with a weak D call TRBD2 (6 bases). The V gene's germline CDR1 is KGHSH and CDR2 LQKENI. Trimming shortened V by 8 bases and J by 3 bases, and 8 bases separated the two germline ends. CDR3 size: 12 residues. CDR3 sequence: CASPGVKNIQYF. In DNA, the CDR3 is TGTGCCAGCCCGGGGGTCAAAAACATTCAGTACTTC.

This chain's CDR3 is CASENGGLAGWNEQFF. As DNA, the CDR3 is TGTGCCAGTGAAAACGGGGGACTAGCGGGTTGGAATGAGCAGTTCTTC. V usage is TRBV19 and J usage is TRBJ2-1, with 12 nucleotides matching TRBD2. The CDR3 runs 16 residues. V gave up 8 bases and J gave up 7 bases; unmatched junction bases: 12. Germline V gene lookup returns CDR1 LNHDA and CDR2 SQIVND (reference sequence). Drawing the rest from reference TRBV19 and TRBJ2-1, the complete variable domain is DGGITQSPKYLFRKEGQNVTLSCEQNLNHDAMYWYRQDPGQGLRLIYYSQIVNDFQKGDIAEGYSVSREKKESFPLTVTSAQKNPTAFYLCASENGGLAGWNEQFFGPGTRLTVL.

This rearrangement joins TRBV7-9 to TRBJ1-1; no firm D call. The CDR3 totals 13 residues. Trimming took 5 bases from V and 4 from J, leaving 11 bases between them. CDR1 is SEHNR, CDR2 FQNEAQ, per germline (reference sequence). In nucleotides, the CDR3 is TGTGCCAGCAGCCTTACAGTAACCACTGAAGCTTTCTTT. Amino acid sequence: CASSLTVTTEAFF.

The V call is TRBV5-1, the J call TRBJ2-2, with 9 bases that match TRBD2. This CDR3 has 15 residues. Trimming cost V 2 bases and J 7 bases; bases outside gene matches: 6. From germline, CDR1 is SGHRS and CDR2 YFSETQ. Written as DNA, the CDR3 is TGCGCCAGCAGCTTTTTAGCGGGAGCAAGCGGGGAGCTGTTTTTT. Residues: CASSFLAGASGELFF.

This sequence joins TRBV28 and TRBJ1-5; D ambiguous. CDR1 is MDHEN, CDR2 SYDVKM, per germline. V lost 2 bases and J lost 2, with 19 bases in between. The CDR3 sequence is 18 residues long. CDR3 loop: CASSLPFGGWGRNQPQHF. As DNA, the CDR3 is TGTGCCAGCAGTTTACCCTTCGGCGGGTGGGGTCGCAATCAGCCCCAGCATTTT.

The chain links TRBV6-1 to TRBJ2-5, with a tentative D call TRBD1 (5 bases). The CDR3 extends over 15 amino acids. CDR1 and CDR2 (germline): MNHNS, SASEGT. Trimming took off 0 bases at V and 3 bases at J, with 11 bases between the two ends. Here the CDR3 reads CASSEAQTDKETQYF. The CDR3 DNA is TGTGCCAGCAGTGAAGCCCAGACAGACAAAGAGACCCAGTACTTC.

This chain links TRBV5-1 with TRBJ2-3, with 7 bases identical to TRBD1. Germline CDR1 is SGHRS and CDR2 is YFSETQ. V was pared by 7 bases and J by 7 bases, with 3 bases of the junction left unmatched. This CDR3 is built from 11 residues. The CDR3 is CASGDRNTQYF. The CDR3 DNA reads TGCGCCAGCGGGGACAGAAATACGCAGTATTTT.

The chain carries TRBV7-8 and TRBJ2-5; 7 nucleotides line up with TRBD2. The CDR3 loop spans 15 amino acids. Germline assignment: CDR1 SGHVS and CDR2 FQNEAQ. Trimming removed 5 bases from V and 1 base from J; junction bases left unmatched: 7. The chain's CDR3 is CASSPRGRVQETQYF. The CDR3 region has the DNA TGTGCCAGCAGCCCCCGGGGGAGGGTCCAAGAGACCCAGTACTTC.

This chain links TRBV11-1 with TRBJ2-7; TRBD2 agrees at 11 bases. Germline V gene sequence: CDR1 SGHAT, CDR2 FQDESV (reference sequence). The CDR3 consists of 13 residues. V was clipped by 11 bases and J by 3 bases; unmatched bases: 6. The CDR3 DNA is TGTGCCGTCCGAACTAGCGGGAGCTACGAGCAGTACTTC. Its translation: CAVRTSGSYEQYF.

The chain has TRBV27 and TRBJ2-7; a possible D gene is TRBD1 (6 bases). V dropped 6 bases and J dropped 1 base, with 13 bases sitting between them. Germline-derived CDR1 and CDR2 are MNHEY and SMNVEV (reference sequence). The length of the CDR3 is 14 residues. This CDR3 reads CASRRGTSSYEQYF. The DNA for the CDR3 is TGTGCCAGCAGAAGGGGGACCTCGTCCTACGAGCAGTACTTC.

The V gene is TRBV29-1, the J gene TRBJ2-5; 14 bases agree with TRBD2. The J call is doubtful: the DNA matches TRBJ2-7 better. Germline values: CDR1 SQVTM, CDR2 ANQGSEA. The CDR3 totals 16 residues. CDR3 nucleotides: TGCAGCGTTGTGCCGACTAGCGGGAGGGCCCTCGACGAGCAGTACTTC. This sequence encodes CSVVPTSGRALDEQYF.

The chain joins TRBV28 to TRBJ1-5, with 8 positions matching TRBD1. J lost 7 bases, V lost 6 bases, and 11 bases had no gene match. Per germline, CDR1 MDHEN and CDR2 SYDVKM. The CDR3 runs 15 residues. CDR3 in DNA: TGTGCCAGCAGAAGAGCAGGGGGCATAGAACAGCCCCAGCATTTT. Residues: CASRRAGGIEQPQHF.

This sequence joins TRBV9 and TRBJ2-3, with 8 bases identical to TRBD2. CDR3 length equals 13 residues. The J segment lost 2 bases and the V segment lost 7 bases, leaving 3 bases of the junction unmatched. CDR1 is SGDLS and CDR2 is YYNGEE in the germline V gene. As DNA, the CDR3 is TGTGCCAGCGCTAGCGGGTTCACAGATACGCAGTATTTT. Protein product: CASASGFTDTQYF.

The chain combines TRBV18 with TRBJ2-7, with D possibly matching TRBD1 (6 bases). The V gene's germline CDR1 is KGHSH and CDR2 LQKENI. V was clipped by 2 bases and J by 7 bases, with 15 bases between them. The CDR3 spans 14 residues. The CDR3 reads CASSPINRDGEQYF. The CDR3 DNA is TGTGCCAGCTCACCAATAAACAGGGACGGGGAGCAGTACTTC. Supplemented by reference TRBV18 and TRBJ2-7, the full variable domain reads NAGVMQNPRHLVRRRGQEARLRCSPMKGHSHVYWYRQLPEEGLKFMVYLQKENIIDESGMPKERFSAEFPKEGPSILRIQQVVRGDSAAYFCASSPINRDGEQYFGPGTRLTVT.

V usage is TRBV6-1 and J usage is TRBJ2-7, with D possibly matching TRBD2 (6 bases). CDR3 length: 14 amino acids. Trimming pared 8 bases from V and 0 bases from J, leaving 14 bases between. Germline V gives CDR1 MNHNS, CDR2 SASEGT. Written as DNA, the CDR3 is TGTGCCAGCGGGGGGACTTTTTCCTCCTACGAGCAGTACTTC. The encoded protein is CASGGTFSSYEQYF.

V usage is TRBV10-1 and J usage is TRBJ2-2; D remains ambiguous. CDR3 length equals 14 residues. V lost 10 bases and J lost 2, with 14 bases in between. Germline CDR1 and CDR2: WNHNN and SYGVQD (reference sequence). CDR3 in DNA: TGCGCCACCCCAAGAACAGCCAACACCGGGGAGCTGTTTTTT. It encodes CATPRTANTGELFF.

The chain joins TRBV19 to TRBJ1-5; D is unresolved. CDR1 is LNHDA and CDR2 is SQIVND in the germline V gene (reference sequence). The germline V and J ends were trimmed by 7 bases and 1 base, with 14 bases remaining between them. The CDR3 sequence is 15 residues long. CDR3 loop: CASIPGSGSNQPQHF. In DNA form, the CDR3 reads TGTGCCAGTATTCCGGGTTCGGGGAGCAATCAGCCCCAGCATTTT.

V usage is TRBV27 and J usage is TRBJ1-2; D might be TRBD1 (5 bases). This CDR3 has 14 amino acids. Per germline, CDR1 MNHEY and CDR2 SMNVEV (reference sequence). V lost 6 bases, J lost 2 bases, and 13 bases lay in between. CDR3 sequence reads: CASSLRGGNYGYTF. Written as DNA, the CDR3 is TGTGCCAGCAGCCTACGGGGGGGAAACTATGGCTACACCTTC.

The rearrangement joins TRBV27 to TRBJ2-4; D remains ambiguous. Trimming took off 7 bases at V and 0 bases at J, with 10 bases between the two ends. The CDR3 consists of 14 residues. The germline V gene has CDR1 MNHEY and CDR2 SMNVEV (reference sequence). DNA for the CDR3: TGTGCCAGCATGCCGGGTCTAGCCAAAAACATTCAGTACTTC. Translation: CASMPGLAKNIQYF.

The CDR3 coding sequence is TGTGCCATCAGTGGGACAGCAAACACTGAAGCTTTCTTT. It codes for CAISGTANTEAFF. The chain recombines TRBV10-3 with TRBJ1-1, with D perhaps TRBD1 (6 bases). The ends were cut back, 4 bases at V and 2 bases at J, with 8 bases in the middle. CDR1 and CDR2 (germline): ENHRY, SYGVKD. This CDR3 comprises 13 residues.

The rearrangement uses TRBV25-1 and TRBJ1-1, with D uncertain. Germline CDR1 MGHDK, CDR2 SYGVNS. V was trimmed by 3 bases and J by 4 bases, leaving 9 bases between them. The CDR3 is 13 residues long. The CDR3 spells CASSEEAFTEAFF. For the CDR3, the DNA is TGTGCCAGCAGTGAGGAGGCCTTCACTGAAGCTTTCTTT. The complete variable domain, with remaining parts taken from reference TRBV25-1 and TRBJ1-1, reads EADIYQTPRYLVIGTGKKITLECSQTMGHDKMYWYQQDPGMELHLIHYSYGVNSTEKGDLSSESTVSRIRTEHFPLTLESARPSHTSQYLCASSEEAFTEAFFGQGTRLTVV.

V usage is TRBV11-2 and J usage is TRBJ2-2; 9 bases line up with TRBD2. Germline V gene lookup returns CDR1 SGHAT and CDR2 FQNNGV. The CDR3 is made up of 18 amino acids. Losses at the gene ends were 1 base for V and 4 bases for J; bases not matched to a gene: 10. The CDR3 DNA reads as TGTGCCAGCAGCTTAGGCGGGAGGGCCCTCTTTGGCACCGGGGAGCTGTTTTTT. It codes for CASSLGGRALFGTGELFF.